These T cell receptor beta chains were read from a single sample in a study of cytomegalovirus exposure and HLA in healthy donors. Repertoires were generated with immunoSEQ multiplex PCR, while TCRdb's copy carries only in-frame clones and drops some. Here the sample spans some 160,000 clones, 80% being singletons. Sequencing was carried out using PBMCs. These TCRs come from a male donor in good health and CMV-seronegative. CDR3s include the opening cysteine and the closing phenylalanine or tryptophan. D genes are given only for firm matches. Size is omitted from some rows. Given values are once, few, many or a class for expanded clones.

j_call | v_call | clone_size | d_call | cdr3_nt | cdr3_aa
TRBJ2-4 | TRBV6-1 | . | . | TGTGCCAGCAGTGGCTTGGGGCTTTCCAAAAACATTCAGTACTTC | CASSGLGLSKNIQYF
TRBJ1-5 | TRBV6-5 | . | . | TGTGCCAGCAGCGCAGGGTTCAATCAGCCCCAGCATTTT | CASSAGFNQPQHF
TRBJ1-1 | TRBV4-3 | . | . | TGCGCCAGCAGCCAAGATTGGGGGGAGCTAACTTTCTTT | CASSQDWGELTFF
TRBJ1-2 | TRBV7-9 | . | . | TGTGCCAGCAGCTTAGTTGGAGGGTTGGGCTATGGCTACACCTTC | CASSLVGGLGYGYTF
TRBJ2-2 | TRBV6-1 | . | . | TGTGCCAGCCTCGGAGCGAACACCGGGGAGCTGTTTTTT | CASLGANTGELFF
TRBJ1-5 | TRBV10-3 | . | . | TGTGCCATCAGTCAGCGAAATAGCAATCAGCCCCAGCATTTT | CAISQRNSNQPQHF
TRBJ2-7 | TRBV6-5 | . | TRBD1 | TGTGCCAGCAATCCGCGTGGGACAGGGGCCTACGAGCAGTACTTC | CASNPRGTGAYEQYF
TRBJ2-5 | TRBV2 | . | TRBD1 | TGTGCCAGCAGCCGGGGACAGAGCCAAGAGACCCAGTACTTC | CASSRGQSQETQYF
TRBJ2-7 | TRBV10-1 | . | TRBD1 | TGCGCCAGCAGTGATTCATTGGCAGGGGGCCCTTTCTACGAGCAGTACTTC | CASSDSLAGGPFYEQYF
TRBJ1-1 | TRBV6-1 | . | TRBD1 | TGTGCCAGCAGGGGGGACAGTACTGAAGCTTTCTTT | CASRGDSTEAFF
TRBJ1-1 | TRBV27 | . | . | TGTGCCAGCAAACCAACAGGCCTGAACACTGAAGCTTTCTTT | CASKPTGLNTEAFF
TRBJ1-1 | TRBV7-2 | . | . | TGTGCCAGCAGCACCCTGGACAGTAACACTGAAGCTTTCTTT | CASSTLDSNTEAFF
TRBJ2-7 | TRBV10-3 | . | . | TGTGCCATCAGTGAGAGACAGACCGCTACCTACGAGCAGTACTTC | CAISERQTATYEQYF
TRBJ1-4 | TRBV27 | once | TRBD1 | TGTGCCAGCAGAGAGATAAGGGGGCGCATTCAGGCTAATGAAAAACTGTTTTTT | CASREIRGRIQANEKLFF
TRBJ1-1 | TRBV5-5 | . | . | TGTGCCAGCAGCTTCACGCGGGGCAGGGCTGCCACTGAAGCTTTCTTT | CASSFTRGRAATEAFF
TRBJ2-6 | TRBV7-6 | once | . | TGTGCCAGCAGCCAACAGGTGGCCGGGGCCAACGTCCTGACTTTC | CASSQQVAGANVLTF
TRBJ1-1 | TRBV18 | . | . | TGTGCCAGCCGGACCGGGGAGAACACTGAAGCTTTCTTT | CASRTGENTEAFF
TRBJ2-5 | TRBV15 | . | . | TGTGCCACCAGCAGAGATCGGGGATCTCAAGAGACCCAGTACTTC | CATSRDRGSQETQYF
TRBJ1-5 | TRBV4-1 | . | . | TGCGCCAGCAGCAGACAACAGGGAGATAGCAATCAGCCCCAGCATTTT | CASSRQQGDSNQPQHF
TRBJ2-1 | TRBV7-9 | . | . | TGTGCCAGCAGTCCAACCTACAATGAGCAGTTCTTC | CASSPTYNEQFF
TRBJ2-5 | TRBV5-1 | . | . | TGCGCCAGCAGCTATTACAGCCTCCAAGAGACCCAGTACTTC | CASSYYSLQETQYF
TRBJ2-7 | TRBV25-1 | . | . | TGTGCCAGCAGTGAGGGGTGGACAGCTGGGGCGTACGAGCAGTACTTC | CASSEGWTAGAYEQYF
TRBJ1-2 | TRBV6-5 | few | . | TGTGCCAGCAGTTACAGGCGGGGCCAAAGTGGCTACACCTTC | CASSYRRGQSGYTF
TRBJ1-2 | TRBV5-1 | . | . | TGCGCCAGCACCCAAGGAGGCTATGGCTACACCTTC | CASTQGGYGYTF
TRBJ2-3 | TRBV6-5 | . | . | TGTGCCAGCAGTTACTCGGAGGGGAGCACAGATACGCAGTATTTT | CASSYSEGSTDTQYF
TRBJ2-7 | TRBV27 | . | . | TGTGCCAGCAGTTTAGGGTCGACAGCCTACGAGCAGTACTTC | CASSLGSTAYEQYF
TRBJ1-6 | TRBV5-4 | few | . | TGTGCCAGCAGCGACAGCTTCAATTCACCCCTCCACTTT | CASSDSFNSPLHF
TRBJ2-5 | TRBV7-6 | . | TRBD1 | TGTGCCAGCAGCACGACAGGGAATACCCAAGAGACCCAGTACTTC | CASSTTGNTQETQYF
TRBJ1-4 | TRBV18 | . | . | TGTGCCAGCTCGGGACAAGGAGCAACTAATGAAAAACTGTTTTTT | CASSGQGATNEKLFF
TRBJ1-2 | TRBV10-2 | . | TRBD1 | TGCGCCAGCAGTGAAGAGGGGGCGAATGGCTACACCTTC | CASSEEGANGYTF
TRBJ2-7 | TRBV4-2 | . | . | TGTGCCAGCAGCCAAGATCGCAGGGACTACGAGCAGTACTTC | CASSQDRRDYEQYF
TRBJ2-3 | TRBV6-1 | . | . | TGTGCCAGCAGTGACCTCAGGACTGCTGATACGCAGTATTTT | CASSDLRTADTQYF
TRBJ1-2 | TRBV6-5 | . | . | TGTGCCAGCAGTTATTCCCAGGGGAACTATGGCTACACCTTC | CASSYSQGNYGYTF
TRBJ1-5 | TRBV6-4 | . | TRBD1 | TGTGCCAGCACCCAGGGGACAGCCCTCGGGCAGCCCCAGCATTTT | CASTQGTALGQPQHF
TRBJ2-2 | TRBV5-1 | . | . | TGCGCCAGCACCCCAAGATGGGCCGAGAACACCGGGGAGCTGTTTTTT | CASTPRWAENTGELFF
TRBJ1-2 | TRBV6-5 | . | . | TGTGCCAGCAGTTACGACACAGCTAACTATGGCTACACCTTC | CASSYDTANYGYTF
TRBJ1-3 | TRBV9 | . | . | TGTGCCAGCAGCGCACCCCGGGCAGGGGATACCGAGGACACCATATATTTT | CASSAPRAGDTEDTIYF
TRBJ2-3 | TRBV30 | . | . | TGTGCCTGGAGTTCGTCAGGCCACCCCCAGTATTTT | CAWSSSGHPQYF
TRBJ2-3 | TRBV29-1 | few | TRBD1 | TGCAGCGCCGAGAGAGACAGGGGGGCAGATACGCAGTATTTT | CSAERDRGADTQYF
TRBJ1-3 | TRBV6-6 | . | . | TGTGCCAGCAGTGAGCCGGGACTTAGAGGAAACACCATATATTTT | CASSEPGLRGNTIYF
TRBJ1-5 | TRBV2 | once | . | TGTGCCAGCAGTCAAGGGACAACCTGGAGCAATCAGCCCCAGCATTTT | CASSQGTTWSNQPQHF
TRBJ1-4 | TRBV15 | . | TRBD1 | TGTGCCACCAGTACGGACAGGGGGCTTGTAAAACTGTTTTTT | CATSTDRGLVKLFF
TRBJ2-2 | TRBV4-3 | . | TRBD1 | TGCGCCAGCAGCCCAGGTCAGGGGGAAGGGACCGGGGAGCTGTTTTTT | CASSPGQGEGTGELFF
TRBJ2-2 | TRBV6-5 | . | . | TGTGCCACCTCCCAGGGCTTAATGGGGGAGCTGTTTTTT | CATSQGLMGELFF
TRBJ1-6 | TRBV5-6 | . | . | TGTGCCAGCAGCTTGGGTTTCACCTATAATTCACCCCTCCACTTT | CASSLGFTYNSPLHF
TRBJ2-5 | TRBV5-4 | . | TRBD1 | TGTGCCAGCAGCTTGGCAGGGGGATACCAAGAGACCCAGTACTTC | CASSLAGGYQETQYF
TRBJ2-7 | TRBV7-2 | . | . | TGTGCCAGCAGTGAGAGGGCCATCCCCAACTACGAGCAGTACTTC | CASSERAIPNYEQYF
TRBJ1-2 | TRBV27 | few | TRBD1 | TGTGCCAGCAGTTTATCTACTTTGGCAGGGGGATACACCTTC | CASSLSTLAGGYTF
TRBJ1-1 | TRBV7-6 | . | . | TGTGCCAGCAGCTTTGGAGAGAACACTGAAGCTTTCTTT | CASSFGENTEAFF